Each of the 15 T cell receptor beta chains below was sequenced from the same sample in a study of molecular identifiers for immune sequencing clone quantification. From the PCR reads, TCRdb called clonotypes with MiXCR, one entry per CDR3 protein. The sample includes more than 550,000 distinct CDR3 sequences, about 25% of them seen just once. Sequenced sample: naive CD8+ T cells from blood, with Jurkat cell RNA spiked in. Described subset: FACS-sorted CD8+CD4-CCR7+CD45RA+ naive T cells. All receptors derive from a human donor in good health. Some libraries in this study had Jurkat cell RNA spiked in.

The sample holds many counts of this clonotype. CDR3 protein: CASTVKGAGQPQHF. CDR3 nucleotide sequence: TGTGCCAGTACCGTGAAGGGGGCGGGTCAGCCCCAGCATTTT. The gene calls are TRBV19 and TRBJ1-5; the match to TRBD1 covers 7 bases. V lost 7 bases to trimming and J lost 6 bases; unmatched junction nucleotides: 9. Germline CDR1 and CDR2: LNHDA and SQIVND (reference sequence). CDR3 length: 14 amino acids.

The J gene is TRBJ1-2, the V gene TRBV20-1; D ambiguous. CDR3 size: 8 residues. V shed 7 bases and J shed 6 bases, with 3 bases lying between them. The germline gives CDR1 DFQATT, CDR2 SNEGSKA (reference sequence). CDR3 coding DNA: TGCAGTGGGGATGGCTACACCTTC. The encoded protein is CSGDGYTF.

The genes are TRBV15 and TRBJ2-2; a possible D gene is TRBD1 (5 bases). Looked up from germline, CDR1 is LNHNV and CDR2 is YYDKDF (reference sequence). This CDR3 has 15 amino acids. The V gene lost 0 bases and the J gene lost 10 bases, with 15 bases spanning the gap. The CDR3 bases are TGTGCCACCAGCAGAGATGGCCTGACAGTAACGGAGCTGTTTTTT. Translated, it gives CATSRDGLTVTELFF.

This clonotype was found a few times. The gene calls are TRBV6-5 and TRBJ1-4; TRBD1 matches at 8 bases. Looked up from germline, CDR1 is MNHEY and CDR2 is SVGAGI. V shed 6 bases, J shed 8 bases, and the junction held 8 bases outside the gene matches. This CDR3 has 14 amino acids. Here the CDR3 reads CASRPDRAREKLFF. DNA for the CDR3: TGTGCCAGCAGGCCGGACAGGGCTCGCGAAAAACTGTTTTTT.

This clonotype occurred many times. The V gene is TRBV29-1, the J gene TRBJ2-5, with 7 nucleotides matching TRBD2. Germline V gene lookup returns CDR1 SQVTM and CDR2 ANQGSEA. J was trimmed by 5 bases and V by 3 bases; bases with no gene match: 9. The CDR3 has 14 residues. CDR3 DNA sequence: TGCAGCGTTGAGCTAGCGGTTTTATCCGAGACCCAGTACTTC. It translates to CSVELAVLSETQYF.

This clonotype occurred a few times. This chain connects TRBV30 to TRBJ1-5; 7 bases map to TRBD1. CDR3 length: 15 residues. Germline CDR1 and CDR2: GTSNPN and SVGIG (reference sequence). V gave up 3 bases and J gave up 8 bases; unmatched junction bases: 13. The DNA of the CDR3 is TGTGCCTGGAGCCCCGGTCAGGGGGGCCTGGAGCCCCAGCATTTT. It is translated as CAWSPGQGGLEPQHF.

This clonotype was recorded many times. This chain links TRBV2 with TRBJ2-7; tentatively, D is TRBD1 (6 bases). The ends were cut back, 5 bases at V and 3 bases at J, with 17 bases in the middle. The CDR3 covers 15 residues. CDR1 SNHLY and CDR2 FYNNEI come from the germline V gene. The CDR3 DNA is TGTGCCAGCAGTTACCGGGACACATACCGCTACGAGCAGTACTTC. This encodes CASSYRDTYRYEQYF.

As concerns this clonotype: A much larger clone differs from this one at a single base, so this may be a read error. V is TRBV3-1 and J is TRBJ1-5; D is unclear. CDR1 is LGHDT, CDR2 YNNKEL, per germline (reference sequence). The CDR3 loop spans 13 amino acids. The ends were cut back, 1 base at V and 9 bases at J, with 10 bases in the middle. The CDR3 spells CASSQVLGRPQHF. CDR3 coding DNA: TGTGCCAGCAGCCAAGTGCTGGGTCGGCCCCAGCATTTT.

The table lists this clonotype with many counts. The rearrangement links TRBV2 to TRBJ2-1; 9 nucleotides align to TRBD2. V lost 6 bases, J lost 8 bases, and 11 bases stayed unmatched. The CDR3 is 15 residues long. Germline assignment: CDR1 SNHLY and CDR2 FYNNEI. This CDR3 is CASSLPRTSVYEQFF. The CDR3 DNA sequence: TGTGCCAGCAGCCTCCCGAGGACTAGCGTGTATGAGCAGTTCTTC.

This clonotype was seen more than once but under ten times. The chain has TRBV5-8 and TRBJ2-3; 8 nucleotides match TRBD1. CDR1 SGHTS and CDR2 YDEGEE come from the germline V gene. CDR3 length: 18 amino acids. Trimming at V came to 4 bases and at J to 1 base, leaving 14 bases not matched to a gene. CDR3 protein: CASSDRDRPPGGTDTQYF. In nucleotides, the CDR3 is TGTGCCAGCAGCGACCGGGACAGGCCTCCCGGGGGCACAGATACGCAGTATTTT. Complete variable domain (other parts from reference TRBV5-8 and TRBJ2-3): EAGVTQSPTHLIKTRGQQATLRCSPISGHTSVYWYQQALGLGLQFLLWYDEGEERNRGNFPPRFSGRQFPNYSSELNVNALELEDSALYLCASSDRDRPPGGTDTQYFGPGTRLTVL.

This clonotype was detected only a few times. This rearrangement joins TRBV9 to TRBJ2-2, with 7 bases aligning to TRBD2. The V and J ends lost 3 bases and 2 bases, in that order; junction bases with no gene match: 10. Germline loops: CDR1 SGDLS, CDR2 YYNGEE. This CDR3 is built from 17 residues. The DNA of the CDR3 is TGTGCCAGCAGCGAGTCCCGGCTAGCGGCAAACACCGGGGAGCTGTTTTTT. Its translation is CASSESRLAANTGELFF.

This CDR3 is CASSLGLSIRGYNEQFF. Here the CDR3 DNA reads TGTGCCAGCAGCTTGGGCCTCTCGATCCGCGGGTACAATGAGCAGTTCTTC. This chain connects TRBV5-6 to TRBJ2-1; D is perhaps TRBD2 (5 bases). V lost 0 bases and J lost 4, with 17 bases in between. CDR3 length: 17 amino acids. Per germline, CDR1 SGHDT and CDR2 YYEEEE.

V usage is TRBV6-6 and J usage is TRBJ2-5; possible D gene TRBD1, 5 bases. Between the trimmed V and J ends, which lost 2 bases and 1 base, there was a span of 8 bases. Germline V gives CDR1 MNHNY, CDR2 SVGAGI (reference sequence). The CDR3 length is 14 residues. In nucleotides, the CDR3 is TGTGCCAGCAGTTACGGGGCGGCCCAAGAGACCCAGTACTTC. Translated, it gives CASSYGAAQETQYF.

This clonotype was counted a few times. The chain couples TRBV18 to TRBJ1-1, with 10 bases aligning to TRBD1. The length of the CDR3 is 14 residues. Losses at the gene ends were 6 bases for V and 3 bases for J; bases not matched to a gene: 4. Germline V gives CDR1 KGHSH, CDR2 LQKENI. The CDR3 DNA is TGTGCCAGCTCCCCGACAGGGGGCGACACTGAAGCTTTCTTT. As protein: CASSPTGGDTEAFF.

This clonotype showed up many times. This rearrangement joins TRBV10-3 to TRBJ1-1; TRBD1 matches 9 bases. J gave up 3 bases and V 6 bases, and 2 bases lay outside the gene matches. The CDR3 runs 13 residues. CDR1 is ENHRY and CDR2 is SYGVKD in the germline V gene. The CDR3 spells CAIRTGGDTEAFF. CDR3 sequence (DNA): TGTGCCATCAGGACAGGGGGGGACACTGAAGCTTTCTTT.